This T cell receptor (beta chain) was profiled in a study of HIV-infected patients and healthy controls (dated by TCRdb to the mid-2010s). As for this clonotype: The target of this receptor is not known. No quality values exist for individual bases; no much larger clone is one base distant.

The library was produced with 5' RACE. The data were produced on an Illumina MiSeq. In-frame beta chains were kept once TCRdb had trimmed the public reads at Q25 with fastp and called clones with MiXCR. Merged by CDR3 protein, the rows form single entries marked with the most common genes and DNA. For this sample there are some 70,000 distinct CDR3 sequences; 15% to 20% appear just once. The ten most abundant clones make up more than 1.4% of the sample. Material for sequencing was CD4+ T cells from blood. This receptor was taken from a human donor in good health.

The CDR3 loop reads CASSPDQGTYGYTF. The DNA sequence is as follows: TGTGCCAGCAGCCCAGATCAGGGTACCTATGGCTACACCTTC. This sequence uses TRBV27 and TRBJ1-2; TRBD1 is a possible D gene, resting on 5 matching bases. In the germline V gene (reference sequence), CDR1 corresponds to MNHEY and CDR2 to SMNVEV. Including cysteine and phenylalanine, the CDR3 has 14 amino acids. This entry keeps only the CDR3 DNA: 42 bases, framed from base 1. At the junction V is shortened by 6 bases and J by 4 bases, with 15 bases in between.